This T cell receptor (beta chain) came from a study of CD8 T cells in Susac syndrome. V lost 5 bases to trimming and J lost 0 bases, with 7 bases between them. Germline CDR1 is MNHEY and CDR2 is SMNVEV (reference sequence). CDR3 length equals 13 residues. Sequencing of TCR beta was performed on blood CD8+ and CD4+ T cells. With random hexamers, reverse transcription was performed on 0.5 to 1 ug of RNA. TCRdb re-called the immunoSEQ multiplex PCR reads with MiXCR, one entry per CDR3 protein. The data hold more than 100,000 distinct CDR3 sequences, with about 95% observed a single time. The sequencing sample was made of CD4+ T cells from PBMCs. The chain links TRBV27 to TRBJ1-2; D is ambiguous. The sequence derives from a human donor in good health. In DNA form, the CDR3 reads TGTGCCAGCAGTCCCGTTCCTAACTATGGCTACACCTTC. The encoded protein is CASSPVPNYGYTF.